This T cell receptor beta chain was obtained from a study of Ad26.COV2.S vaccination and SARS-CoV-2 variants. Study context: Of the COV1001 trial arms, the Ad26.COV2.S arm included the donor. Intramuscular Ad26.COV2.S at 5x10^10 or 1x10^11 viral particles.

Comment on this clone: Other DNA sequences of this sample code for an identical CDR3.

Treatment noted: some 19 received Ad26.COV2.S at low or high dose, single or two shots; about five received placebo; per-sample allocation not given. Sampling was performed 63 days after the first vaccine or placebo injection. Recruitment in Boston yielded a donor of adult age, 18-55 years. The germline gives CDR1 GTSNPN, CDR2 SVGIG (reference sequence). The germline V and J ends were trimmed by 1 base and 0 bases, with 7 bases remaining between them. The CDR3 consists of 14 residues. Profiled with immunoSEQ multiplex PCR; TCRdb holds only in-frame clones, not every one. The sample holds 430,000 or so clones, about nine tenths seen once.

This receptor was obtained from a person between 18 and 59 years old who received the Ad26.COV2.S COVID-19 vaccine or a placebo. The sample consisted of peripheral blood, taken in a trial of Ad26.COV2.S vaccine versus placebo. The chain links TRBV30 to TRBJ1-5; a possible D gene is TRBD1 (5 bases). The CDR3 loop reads CAWSGGYSNQPQHF. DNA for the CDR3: TGTGCCTGGAGTGGGGGGTATAGCAATCAGCCCCAGCATTTT.